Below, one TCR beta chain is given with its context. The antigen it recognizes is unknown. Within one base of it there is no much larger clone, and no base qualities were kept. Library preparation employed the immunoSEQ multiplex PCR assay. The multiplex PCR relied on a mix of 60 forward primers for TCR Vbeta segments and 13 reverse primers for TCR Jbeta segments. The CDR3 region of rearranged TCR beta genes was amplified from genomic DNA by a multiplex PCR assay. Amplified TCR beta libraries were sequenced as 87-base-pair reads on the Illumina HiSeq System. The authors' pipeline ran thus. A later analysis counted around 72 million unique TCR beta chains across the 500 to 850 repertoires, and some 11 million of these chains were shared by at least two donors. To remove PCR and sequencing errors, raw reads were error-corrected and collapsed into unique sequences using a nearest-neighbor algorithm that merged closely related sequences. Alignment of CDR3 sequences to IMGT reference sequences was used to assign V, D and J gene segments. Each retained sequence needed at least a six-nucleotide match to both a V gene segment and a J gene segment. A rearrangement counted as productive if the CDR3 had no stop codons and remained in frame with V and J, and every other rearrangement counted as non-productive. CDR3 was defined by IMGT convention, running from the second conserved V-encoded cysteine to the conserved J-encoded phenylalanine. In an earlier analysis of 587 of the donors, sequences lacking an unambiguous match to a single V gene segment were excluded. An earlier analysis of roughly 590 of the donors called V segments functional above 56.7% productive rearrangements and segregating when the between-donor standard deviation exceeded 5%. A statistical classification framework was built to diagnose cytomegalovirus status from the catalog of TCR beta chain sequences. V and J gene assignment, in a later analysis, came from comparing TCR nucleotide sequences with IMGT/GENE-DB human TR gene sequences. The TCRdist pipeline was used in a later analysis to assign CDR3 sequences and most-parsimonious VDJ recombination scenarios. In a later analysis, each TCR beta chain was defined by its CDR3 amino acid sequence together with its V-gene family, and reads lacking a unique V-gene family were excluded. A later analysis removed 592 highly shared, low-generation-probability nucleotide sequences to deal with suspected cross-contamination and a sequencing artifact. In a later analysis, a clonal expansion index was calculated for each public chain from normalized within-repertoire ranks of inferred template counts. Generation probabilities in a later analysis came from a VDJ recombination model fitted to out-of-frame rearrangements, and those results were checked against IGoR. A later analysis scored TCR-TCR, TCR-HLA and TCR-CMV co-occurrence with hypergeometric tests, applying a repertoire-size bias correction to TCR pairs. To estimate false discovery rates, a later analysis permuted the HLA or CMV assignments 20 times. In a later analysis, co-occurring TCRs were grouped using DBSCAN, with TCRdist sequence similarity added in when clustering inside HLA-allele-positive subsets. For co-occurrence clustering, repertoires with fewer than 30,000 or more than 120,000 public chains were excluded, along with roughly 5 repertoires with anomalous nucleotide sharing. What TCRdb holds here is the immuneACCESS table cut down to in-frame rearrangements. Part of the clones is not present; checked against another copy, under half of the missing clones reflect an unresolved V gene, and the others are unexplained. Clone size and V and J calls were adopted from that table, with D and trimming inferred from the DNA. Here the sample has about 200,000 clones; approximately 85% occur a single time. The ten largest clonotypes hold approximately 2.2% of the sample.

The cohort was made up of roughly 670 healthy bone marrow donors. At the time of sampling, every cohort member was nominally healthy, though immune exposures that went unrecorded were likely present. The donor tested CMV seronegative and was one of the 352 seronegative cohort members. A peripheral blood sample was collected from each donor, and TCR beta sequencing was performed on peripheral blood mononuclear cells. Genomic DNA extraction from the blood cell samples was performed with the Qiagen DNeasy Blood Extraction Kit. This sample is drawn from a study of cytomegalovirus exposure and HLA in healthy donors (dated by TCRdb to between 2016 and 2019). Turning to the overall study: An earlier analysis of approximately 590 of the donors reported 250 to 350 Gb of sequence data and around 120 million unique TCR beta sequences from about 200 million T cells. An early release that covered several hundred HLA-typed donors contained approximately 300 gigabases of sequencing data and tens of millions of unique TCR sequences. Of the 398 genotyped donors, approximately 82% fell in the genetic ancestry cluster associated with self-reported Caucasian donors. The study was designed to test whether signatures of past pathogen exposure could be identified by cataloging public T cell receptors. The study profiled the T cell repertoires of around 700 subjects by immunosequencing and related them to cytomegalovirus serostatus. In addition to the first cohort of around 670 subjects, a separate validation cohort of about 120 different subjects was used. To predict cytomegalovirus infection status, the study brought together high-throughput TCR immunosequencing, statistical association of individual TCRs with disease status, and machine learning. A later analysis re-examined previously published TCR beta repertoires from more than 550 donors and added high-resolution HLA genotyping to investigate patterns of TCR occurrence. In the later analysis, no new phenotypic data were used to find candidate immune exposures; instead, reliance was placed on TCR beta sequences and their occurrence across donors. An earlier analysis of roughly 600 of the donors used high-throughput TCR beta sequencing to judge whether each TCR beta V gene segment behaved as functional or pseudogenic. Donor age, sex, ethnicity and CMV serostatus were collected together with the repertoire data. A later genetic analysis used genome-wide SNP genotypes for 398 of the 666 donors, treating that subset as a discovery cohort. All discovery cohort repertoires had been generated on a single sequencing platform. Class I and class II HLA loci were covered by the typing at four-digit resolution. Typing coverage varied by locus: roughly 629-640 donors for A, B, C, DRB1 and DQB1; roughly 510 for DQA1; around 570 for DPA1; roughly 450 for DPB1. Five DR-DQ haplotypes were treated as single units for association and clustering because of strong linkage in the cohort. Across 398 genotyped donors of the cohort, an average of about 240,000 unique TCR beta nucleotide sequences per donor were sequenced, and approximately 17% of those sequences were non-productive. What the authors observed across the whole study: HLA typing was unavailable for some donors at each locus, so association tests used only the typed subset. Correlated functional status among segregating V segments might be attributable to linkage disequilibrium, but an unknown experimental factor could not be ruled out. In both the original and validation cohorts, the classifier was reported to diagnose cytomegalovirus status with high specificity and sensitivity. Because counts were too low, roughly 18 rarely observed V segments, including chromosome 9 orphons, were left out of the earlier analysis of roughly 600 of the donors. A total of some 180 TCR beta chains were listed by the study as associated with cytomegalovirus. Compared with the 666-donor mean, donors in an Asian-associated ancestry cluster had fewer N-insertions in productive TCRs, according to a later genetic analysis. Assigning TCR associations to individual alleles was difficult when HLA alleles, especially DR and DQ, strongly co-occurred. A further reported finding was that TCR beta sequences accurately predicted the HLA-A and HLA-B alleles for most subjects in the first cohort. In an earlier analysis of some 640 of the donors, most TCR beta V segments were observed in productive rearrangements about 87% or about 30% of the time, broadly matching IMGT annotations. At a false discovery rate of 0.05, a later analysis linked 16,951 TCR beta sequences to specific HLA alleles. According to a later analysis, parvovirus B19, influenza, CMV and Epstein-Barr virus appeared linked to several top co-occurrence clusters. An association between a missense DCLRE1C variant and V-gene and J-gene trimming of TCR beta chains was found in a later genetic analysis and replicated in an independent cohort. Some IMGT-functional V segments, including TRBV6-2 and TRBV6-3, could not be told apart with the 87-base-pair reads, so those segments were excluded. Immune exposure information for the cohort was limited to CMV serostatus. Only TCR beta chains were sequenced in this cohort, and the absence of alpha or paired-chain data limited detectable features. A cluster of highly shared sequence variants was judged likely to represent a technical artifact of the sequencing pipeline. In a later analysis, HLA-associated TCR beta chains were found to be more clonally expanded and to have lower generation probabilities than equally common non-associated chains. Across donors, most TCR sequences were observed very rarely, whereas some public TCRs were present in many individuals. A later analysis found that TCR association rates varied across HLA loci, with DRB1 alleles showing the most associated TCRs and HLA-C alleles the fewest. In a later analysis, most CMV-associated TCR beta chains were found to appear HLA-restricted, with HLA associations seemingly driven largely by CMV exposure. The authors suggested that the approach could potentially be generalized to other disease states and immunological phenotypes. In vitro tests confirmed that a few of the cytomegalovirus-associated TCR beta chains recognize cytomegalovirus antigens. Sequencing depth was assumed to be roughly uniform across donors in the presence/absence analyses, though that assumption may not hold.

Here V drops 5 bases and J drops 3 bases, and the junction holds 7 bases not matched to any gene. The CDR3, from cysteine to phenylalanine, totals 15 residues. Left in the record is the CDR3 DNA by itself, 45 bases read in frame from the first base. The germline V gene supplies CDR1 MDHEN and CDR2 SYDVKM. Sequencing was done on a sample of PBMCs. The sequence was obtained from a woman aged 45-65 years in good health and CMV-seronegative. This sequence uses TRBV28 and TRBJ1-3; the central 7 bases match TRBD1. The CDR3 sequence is CASSIDRALGNTIYF. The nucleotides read TGTGCCAGCAGTATCGACAGGGCGCTTGGAAACACCATATATTTT. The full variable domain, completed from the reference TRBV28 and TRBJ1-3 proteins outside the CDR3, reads DVKVTQSSRYLVKRTGEKVFLECVQDMDHENMFWYRQDPGLGLRLIYFSYDVKMKEKGDIPEGYSVSREKKERFSLILESASTNQTSMYLCASSIDRALGNTIYFGEGSWLTVV.